This record covers a single T cell receptor (beta chain). Antigen: not known. It was with 60 Vbeta and 13 Jbeta primers that the PCR ran. Original data processing: It was a later analysis that counted approximately 81 million unique TCR beta chains, of which some 9.9 million were shared. Here immunoSEQ multiplex PCR was the method, and the copy in TCRdb shows in-frame clones only, minus some. V and J calls and clone size come straight from that table; D and trimming were deduced from the DNA. The sample shows 90,000 to 120,000 clones, 74% of them seen only once. Donors were nominally healthy when sampled, though unrecorded immune exposures were likely. The data derive from a study of cytomegalovirus exposure and HLA in healthy donors. Notes on the study in general: Excluded: some indistinguishable V segments such as TRBV6-2 and TRBV6-3. The listing of 150 to 200 TCR beta chains classed them as cytomegalovirus-associated.

Germline V gene data show CDR1 as MNHEY and CDR2 as SVGAGI. The length of the CDR3 is 15 residues. Trimming cost V 2 bases and J 4 bases, with 15 bases left between them. The receptor was isolated from a woman in her thirties or forties in good health and CMV-seropositive. The rearrangement uses TRBV6-5 and TRBJ2-7, with TRBD1 as a possible D gene (5 bases). Sample: PBMCs. The CDR3 DNA is TGTGCCAGCAGTTACCGGTCAGGGAATGAATACGAGCAGTACTTC. Translated, it gives CASSYRSGNEYEQYF.